The 4 T cell receptor beta chains listed next were all sequenced from one sample in a study of shared clonotypes between healthy human individuals. Profiling relied on immunoSEQ multiplex PCR, and the TCRdb table lists in-frame clones only, not all of them. The table has 400,000 to 600,000 clones, around 75% seen once; the top ten hold roughly 13%. The source material was PBMCs. The receptors stem from a woman in her 40s in good health. Some clones in this sample may be carry-over from other donors' samples.

V and J are TRBV11-2 and TRBJ2-7, with D uncertain. The V gene lost 0 bases and the J gene lost 5 bases, with 14 bases spanning the gap. The germline V gene has CDR1 SGHAT and CDR2 FQNNGV. This CDR3 comprises 15 residues. The CDR3 DNA follows: TGTGCCAGCAGCTTAGATCGAATTAGTACGCACGAGCAGTACTTC. Its protein is CASSLDRISTHEQYF.

This clone was observed a handful of times. J is TRBJ2-1 and V is TRBV28, with TRBD2 identical over 11 bases. The CDR3 extends over 15 amino acids. Germline lookup yields CDR1 MDHEN and CDR2 SYDVKM. Trimming removed 6 bases from V and 7 bases from J; junction bases left unmatched: 8. The CDR3 region is CASRSTSGRGNEQFF. CDR3 bases: TGTGCCAGCAGATCAACTAGCGGGAGAGGTAATGAGCAGTTCTTC.

The chain links TRBV4-3 to TRBJ2-3; D possibly uses TRBD1 or TRBD2 (5 bases each). The CDR3 totals 14 residues. The germline CDR1 and CDR2 sequences are LGHNA and YSLEER. Trimming pared 6 bases from V and 0 bases from J, leaving 10 bases between. The CDR3 loop reads CASSRGVSTDTQYF. The CDR3 region has the DNA TGCGCCAGCAGTAGAGGGGTTAGCACAGATACGCAGTATTTT.

CDR3 residues: CASRHRENTGELFF. CDR3 DNA sequence: TGCGCCAGCAGGCACCGGGAGAACACCGGGGAGCTGTTTTTT. The chain joins TRBV5-1 to TRBJ2-2, with D possibly TRBD2 on 5 matching bases. In germline, CDR1 is SGHRS, CDR2 YFSETQ. The ends were cut back, 5 bases at V and 1 base at J, with 9 bases in the middle. The CDR3 is 14 residues long.